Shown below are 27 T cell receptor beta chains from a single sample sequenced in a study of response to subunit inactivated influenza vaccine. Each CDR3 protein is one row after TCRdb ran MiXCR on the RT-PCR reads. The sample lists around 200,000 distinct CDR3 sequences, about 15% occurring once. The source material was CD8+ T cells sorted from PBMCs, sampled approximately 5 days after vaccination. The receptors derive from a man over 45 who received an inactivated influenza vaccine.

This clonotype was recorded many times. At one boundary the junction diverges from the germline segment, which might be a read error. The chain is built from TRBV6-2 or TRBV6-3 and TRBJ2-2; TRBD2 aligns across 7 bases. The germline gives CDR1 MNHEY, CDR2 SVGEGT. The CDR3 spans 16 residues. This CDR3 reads CASSLTGGRNSGELFF. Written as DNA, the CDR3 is TGTGCCAGCAGCCTGACCGGCGGGAGAAACAGCGGGGAGCTGTTTTTT.

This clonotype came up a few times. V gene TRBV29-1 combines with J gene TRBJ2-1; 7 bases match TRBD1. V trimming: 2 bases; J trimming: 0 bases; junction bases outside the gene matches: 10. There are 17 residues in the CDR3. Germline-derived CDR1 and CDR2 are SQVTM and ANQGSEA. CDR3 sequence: CSVEIGGFLHSYNEQFF. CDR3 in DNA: TGCAGCGTTGAAATAGGGGGCTTTTTGCACTCCTACAATGAGCAGTTCTTC.

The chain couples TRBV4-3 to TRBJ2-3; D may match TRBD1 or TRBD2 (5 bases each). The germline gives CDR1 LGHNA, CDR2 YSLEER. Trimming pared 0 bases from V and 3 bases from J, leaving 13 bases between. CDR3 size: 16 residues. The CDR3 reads CASSQDPGLSTDTQYF. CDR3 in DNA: TGCGCCAGCAGCCAAGACCCGGGGCTTAGTACAGATACGCAGTATTTT.

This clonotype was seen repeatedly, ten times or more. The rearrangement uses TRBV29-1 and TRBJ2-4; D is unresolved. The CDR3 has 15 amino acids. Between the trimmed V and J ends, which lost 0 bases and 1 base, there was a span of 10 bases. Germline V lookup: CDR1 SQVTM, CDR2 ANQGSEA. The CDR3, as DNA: TGCAGCGTTGAAGATGCCCAGGAGGCCAAAAACATTCAGTACTTC. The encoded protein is CSVEDAQEAKNIQYF.

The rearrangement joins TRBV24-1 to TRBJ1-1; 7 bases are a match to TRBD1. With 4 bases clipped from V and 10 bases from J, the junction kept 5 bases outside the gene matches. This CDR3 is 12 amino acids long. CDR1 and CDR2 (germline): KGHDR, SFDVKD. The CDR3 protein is CATSESTGLAFF. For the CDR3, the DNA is TGTGCCACCAGTGAATCGACAGGGCTAGCTTTCTTT.

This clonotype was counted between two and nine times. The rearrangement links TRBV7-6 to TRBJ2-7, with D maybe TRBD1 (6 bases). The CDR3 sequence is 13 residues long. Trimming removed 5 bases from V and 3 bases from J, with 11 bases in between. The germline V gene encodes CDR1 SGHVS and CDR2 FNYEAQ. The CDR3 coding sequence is TGTGCCAGCAGCCCAGGGGAAATCTACGAGCAGTACTTC. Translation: CASSPGEIYEQYF.

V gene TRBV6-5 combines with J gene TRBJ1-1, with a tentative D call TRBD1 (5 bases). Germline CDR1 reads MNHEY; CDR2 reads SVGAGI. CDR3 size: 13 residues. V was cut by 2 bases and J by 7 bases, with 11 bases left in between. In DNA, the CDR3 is TGTGCCAGCAGTTACCAGGGCCGGAGTGAAGCTTTCTTT. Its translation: CASSYQGRSEAFF.

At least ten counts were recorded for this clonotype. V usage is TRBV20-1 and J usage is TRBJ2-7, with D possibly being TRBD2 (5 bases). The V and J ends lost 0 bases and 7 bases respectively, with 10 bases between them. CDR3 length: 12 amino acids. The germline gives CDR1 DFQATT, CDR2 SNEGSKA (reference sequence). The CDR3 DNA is TGCAGTGCTAGAGATCTAGCTCGGGAGCAGTACTTC. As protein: CSARDLAREQYF.

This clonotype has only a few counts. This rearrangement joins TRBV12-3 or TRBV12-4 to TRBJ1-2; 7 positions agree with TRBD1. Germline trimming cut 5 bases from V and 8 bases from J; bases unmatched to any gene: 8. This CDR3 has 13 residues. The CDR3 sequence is CASSQDRPWGYTF. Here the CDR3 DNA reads TGTGCCAGCAGTCAGGACAGGCCTTGGGGCTACACCTTC.

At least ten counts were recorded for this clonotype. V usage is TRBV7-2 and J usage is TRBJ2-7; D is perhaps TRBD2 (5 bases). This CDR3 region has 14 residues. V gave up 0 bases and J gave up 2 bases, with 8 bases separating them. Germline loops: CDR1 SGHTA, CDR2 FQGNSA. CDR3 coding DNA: TGTGCCAGCAGCTTAGCGGGAGTGACCTACGAGCAGTACTTC. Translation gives CASSLAGVTYEQYF. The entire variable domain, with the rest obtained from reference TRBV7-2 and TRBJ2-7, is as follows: GAGVSQSPSNKVTEKGKDVELRCDPISGHTALYWYRQSLGQGLEFLIYFQGNSAPDKSGLPSDRFSAERTGGSVSTLTIQRTQQEDSAVYLCASSLAGVTYEQYFGPGTRLTVT.

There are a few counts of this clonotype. The CDR3 DNA follows: TGTGCCAGCAGCGTCTGGGACATCATCACAGATACGCAGTATTTT. Protein product: CASSVWDIITDTQYF. The genes are TRBV9 and TRBJ2-3; tentative D call: TRBD1 (6 bases). Germline V CDR1 and CDR2: SGDLS, YYNGEE. V was shortened by 2 bases and J by 2 bases, with 12 bases between the two germline ends. The CDR3 extends over 15 amino acids. Variable domain in full (rest from reference TRBV9 and TRBJ2-3): DSGVTQTPKHLITATGQRVTLRCSPRSGDLSVYWYQQSLDQGLQFLIQYYNGEERAKGNILERFSAQQFPDLHSELNLSSLELGDSALYFCASSVWDIITDTQYFGPGTRLTVL.

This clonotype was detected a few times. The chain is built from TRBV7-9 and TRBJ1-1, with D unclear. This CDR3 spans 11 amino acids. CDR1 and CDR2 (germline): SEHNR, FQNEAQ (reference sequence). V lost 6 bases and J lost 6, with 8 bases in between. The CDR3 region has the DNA TGTGCCAGCAGTCCCAACCCTGAAGCTTTCTTT. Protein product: CASSPNPEAFF.

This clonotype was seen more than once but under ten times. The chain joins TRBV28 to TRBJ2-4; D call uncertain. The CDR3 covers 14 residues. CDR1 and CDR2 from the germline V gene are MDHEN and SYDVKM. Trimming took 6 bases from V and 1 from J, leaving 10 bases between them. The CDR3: CASSPEWAKNIQYF. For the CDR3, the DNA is TGTGCCAGCAGCCCCGAGTGGGCCAAAAACATTCAGTACTTC.

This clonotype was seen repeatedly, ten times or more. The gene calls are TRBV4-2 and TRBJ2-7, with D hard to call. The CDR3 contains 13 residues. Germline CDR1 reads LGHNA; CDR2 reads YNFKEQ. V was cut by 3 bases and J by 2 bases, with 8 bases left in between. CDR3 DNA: TGTGCCAGCAGCCAGGGCATCCCCTACGAGCAGTACTTC. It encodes CASSQGIPYEQYF.

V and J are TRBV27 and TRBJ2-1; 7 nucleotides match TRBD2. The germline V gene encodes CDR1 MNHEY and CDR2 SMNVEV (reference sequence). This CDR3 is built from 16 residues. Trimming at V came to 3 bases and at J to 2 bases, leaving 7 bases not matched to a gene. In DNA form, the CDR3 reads TGTGCCAGCAGTTTCCTTCCAGCGGGAACCTACAATGAGCAGTTCTTC. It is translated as CASSFLPAGTYNEQFF.

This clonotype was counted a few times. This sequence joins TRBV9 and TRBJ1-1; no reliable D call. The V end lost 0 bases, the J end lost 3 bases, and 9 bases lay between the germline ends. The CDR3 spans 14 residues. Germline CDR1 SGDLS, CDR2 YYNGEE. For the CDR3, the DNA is TGTGCCAGCAGCGTAGACGTGGCTTACACTGAAGCTTTCTTT. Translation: CASSVDVAYTEAFF.

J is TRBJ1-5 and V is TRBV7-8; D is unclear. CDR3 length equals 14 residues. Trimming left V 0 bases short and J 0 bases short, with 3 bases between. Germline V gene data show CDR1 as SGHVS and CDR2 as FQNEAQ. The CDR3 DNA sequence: TGTGCCAGCAGCTTAGCGTATAGCAATCAGCCCCAGCATTTT. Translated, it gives CASSLAYSNQPQHF.

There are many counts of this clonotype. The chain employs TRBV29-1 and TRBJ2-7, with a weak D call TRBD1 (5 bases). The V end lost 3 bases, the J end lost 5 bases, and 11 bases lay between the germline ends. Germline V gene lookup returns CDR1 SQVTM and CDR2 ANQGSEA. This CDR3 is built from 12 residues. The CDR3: CSVDQGGDEQYF. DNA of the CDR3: TGCAGCGTTGATCAGGGTGGCGACGAGCAGTACTTC.

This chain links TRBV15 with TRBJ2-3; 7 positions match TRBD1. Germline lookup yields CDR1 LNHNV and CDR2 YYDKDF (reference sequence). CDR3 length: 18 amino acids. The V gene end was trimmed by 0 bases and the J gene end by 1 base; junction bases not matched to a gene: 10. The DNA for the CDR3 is TGTGCCACCAGCAGAGATCCGACAGGGCGCCTTGGCACAGATACGCAGTATTTT. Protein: CATSRDPTGRLGTDTQYF.

CDR3 region: CASNLGTGLRNEQFF. The CDR3 DNA sequence: TGTGCCAGCAACCTGGGGACAGGGTTGCGCAATGAGCAGTTCTTC. The genes are TRBV5-5 and TRBJ2-1; 9 nucleotides line up with TRBD1. Germline V gives CDR1 SGHKS, CDR2 YYEKEE (reference sequence). The V segment lost 6 bases and the J segment 6 bases; nucleotides outside the gene matches: 10. This CDR3 comprises 15 residues.

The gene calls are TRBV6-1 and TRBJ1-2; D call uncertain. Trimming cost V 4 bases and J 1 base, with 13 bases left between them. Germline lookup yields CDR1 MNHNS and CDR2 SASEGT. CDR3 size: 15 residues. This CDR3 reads CASSGAISSNYGYTF. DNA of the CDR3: TGTGCCAGCAGTGGAGCCATTTCAAGTAACTATGGCTACACCTTC.

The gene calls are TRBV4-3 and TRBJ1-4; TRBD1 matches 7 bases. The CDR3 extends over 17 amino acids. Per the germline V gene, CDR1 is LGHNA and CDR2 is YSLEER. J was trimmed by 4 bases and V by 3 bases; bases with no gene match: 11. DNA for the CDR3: TGCGCCAGCAGCCACACTGTGGCGGGACAGCTTAATGAAAAACTGTTTTTT. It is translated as CASSHTVAGQLNEKLFF.

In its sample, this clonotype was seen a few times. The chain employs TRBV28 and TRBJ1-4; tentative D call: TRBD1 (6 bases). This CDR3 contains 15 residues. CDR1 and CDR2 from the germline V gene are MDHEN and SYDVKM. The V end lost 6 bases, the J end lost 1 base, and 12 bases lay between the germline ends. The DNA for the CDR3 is TGTGCCAGCAGGCCGCCGGACAGAACTAATGAAAAACTGTTTTTT. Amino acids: CASRPPDRTNEKLFF.

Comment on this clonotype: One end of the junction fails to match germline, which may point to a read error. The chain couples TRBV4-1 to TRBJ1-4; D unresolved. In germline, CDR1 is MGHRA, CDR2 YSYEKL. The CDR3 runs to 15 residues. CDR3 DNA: TGCGCCAGCAGCCTCAACAGCGTTACTAGTGAAAAACTGTTTTTT. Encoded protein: CASSLNSVTSEKLFF.

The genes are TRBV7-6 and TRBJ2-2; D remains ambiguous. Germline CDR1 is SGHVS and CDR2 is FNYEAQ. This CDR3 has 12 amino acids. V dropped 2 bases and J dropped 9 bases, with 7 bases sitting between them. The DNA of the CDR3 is TGTGCCAGCAGCTTAACAGCTCGGGAGCTGTTTTTT. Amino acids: CASSLTARELFF. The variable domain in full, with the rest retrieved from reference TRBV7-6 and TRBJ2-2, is GAGVSQSPRYKVTKRGQDVALRCDPISGHVSLYWYRQALGQGPEFLTYFNYEAQQDKSGLPNDRFSAERPEGSISTLTIQRTEQRDSAMYRCASSLTARELFFGEGSRLTVL.

CDR3 sequence (DNA): TGTGCCAGCAGCCCGTTGACTAGCGGGGTAGCCAAAAACATTCAGTACTTC. Translation: CASSPLTSGVAKNIQYF. V usage is TRBV11-2 and J usage is TRBJ2-4; TRBD2 aligns across 11 bases. J lost 0 bases, V lost 5 bases, and 6 bases had no gene match. The CDR3 loop spans 17 amino acids. CDR1 is SGHAT and CDR2 is FQNNGV in the germline V gene.

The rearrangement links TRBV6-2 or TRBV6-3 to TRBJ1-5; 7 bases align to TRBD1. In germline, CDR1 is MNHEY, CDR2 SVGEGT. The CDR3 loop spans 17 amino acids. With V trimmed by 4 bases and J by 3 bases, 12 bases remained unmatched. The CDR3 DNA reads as TGTGCCAGCAGTTCCATACAGGGGTCACCGGACAATCAGCCCCAGCATTTT. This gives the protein CASSSIQGSPDNQPQHF.